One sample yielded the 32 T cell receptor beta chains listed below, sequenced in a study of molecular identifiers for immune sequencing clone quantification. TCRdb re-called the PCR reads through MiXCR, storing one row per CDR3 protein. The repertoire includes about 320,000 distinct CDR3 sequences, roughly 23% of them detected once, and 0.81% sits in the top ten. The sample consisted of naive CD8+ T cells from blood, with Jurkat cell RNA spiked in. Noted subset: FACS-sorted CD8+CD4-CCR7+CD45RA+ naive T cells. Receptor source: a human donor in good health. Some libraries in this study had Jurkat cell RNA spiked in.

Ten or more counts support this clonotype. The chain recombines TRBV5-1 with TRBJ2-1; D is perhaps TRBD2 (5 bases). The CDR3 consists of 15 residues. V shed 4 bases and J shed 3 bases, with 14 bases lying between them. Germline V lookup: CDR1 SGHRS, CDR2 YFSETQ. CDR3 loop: CASSLPGVNYNEQFF. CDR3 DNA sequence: TGCGCCAGCAGCCTCCCCGGGGTGAACTACAATGAGCAGTTCTTC.

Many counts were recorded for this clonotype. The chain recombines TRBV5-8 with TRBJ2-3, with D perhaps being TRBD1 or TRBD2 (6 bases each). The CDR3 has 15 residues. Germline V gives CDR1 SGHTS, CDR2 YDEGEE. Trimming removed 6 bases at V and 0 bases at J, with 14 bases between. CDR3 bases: TGTGCCAGCATCAACCGGGGGCATAGCACAGATACGCAGTATTTT. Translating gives CASINRGHSTDTQYF.

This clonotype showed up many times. The CDR3 reads CASSLDSLINYGYTF. The DNA of the CDR3 is TGTGCCAGCAGTTTGGACAGCCTTATTAACTATGGCTACACCTTC. The V gene is TRBV27, the J gene TRBJ1-2, with D possibly being TRBD1 (6 bases). Trimming stripped 3 bases from V and 1 base from J, with 12 bases between. Germline V lookup: CDR1 MNHEY, CDR2 SMNVEV (reference sequence). This CDR3 has 15 residues.

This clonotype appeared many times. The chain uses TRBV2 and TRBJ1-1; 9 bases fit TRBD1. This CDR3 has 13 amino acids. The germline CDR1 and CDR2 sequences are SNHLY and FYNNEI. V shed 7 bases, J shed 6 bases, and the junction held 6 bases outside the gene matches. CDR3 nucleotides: TGTGCCAGCACCGGACAGGGGATGGCTGAAGCTTTCTTT. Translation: CASTGQGMAEAFF.

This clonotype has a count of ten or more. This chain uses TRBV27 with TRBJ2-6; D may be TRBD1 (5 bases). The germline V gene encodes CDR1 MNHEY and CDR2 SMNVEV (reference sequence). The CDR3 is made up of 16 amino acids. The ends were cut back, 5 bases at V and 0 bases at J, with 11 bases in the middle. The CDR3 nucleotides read TGTGCCAGCAGTGGACACTTGAGCTCTGGGGCCAACGTCCTGACTTTC. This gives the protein CASSGHLSSGANVLTF.

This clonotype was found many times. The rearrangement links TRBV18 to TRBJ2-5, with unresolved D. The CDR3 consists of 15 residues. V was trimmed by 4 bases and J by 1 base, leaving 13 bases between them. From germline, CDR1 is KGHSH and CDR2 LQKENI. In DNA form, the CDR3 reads TGTGCCAGCTCACAAGTGGGCAGCTTCCAAGAGACCCAGTACTTC. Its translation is CASSQVGSFQETQYF.

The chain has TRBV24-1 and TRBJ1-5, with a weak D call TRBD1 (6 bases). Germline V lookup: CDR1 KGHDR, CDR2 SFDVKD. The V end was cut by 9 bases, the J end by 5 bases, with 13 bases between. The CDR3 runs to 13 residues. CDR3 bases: TGTGCCACCCATGGGGGGGCTGATCAGCCCCAGCATTTT. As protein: CATHGGADQPQHF.

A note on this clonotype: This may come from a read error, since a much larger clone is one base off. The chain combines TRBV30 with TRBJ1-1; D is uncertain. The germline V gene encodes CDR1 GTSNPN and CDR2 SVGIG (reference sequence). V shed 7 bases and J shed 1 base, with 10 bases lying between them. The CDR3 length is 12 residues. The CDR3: CASSDWNTEAFF. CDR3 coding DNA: TGTGCCTCGAGCGATTGGAACACTGAAGCTTTCTTT.

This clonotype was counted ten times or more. The chain's CDR3 is CASSSSDTEAFF. Here the CDR3 DNA reads TGTGCCAGCAGCTCCAGCGACACTGAAGCTTTCTTT. This sequence joins TRBV5-6 and TRBJ1-1; D uncertain. V was trimmed by 3 bases and J by 3 bases, leaving 6 bases between them. CDR3 length: 12 amino acids. Germline V CDR1 and CDR2: SGHDT, YYEEEE.

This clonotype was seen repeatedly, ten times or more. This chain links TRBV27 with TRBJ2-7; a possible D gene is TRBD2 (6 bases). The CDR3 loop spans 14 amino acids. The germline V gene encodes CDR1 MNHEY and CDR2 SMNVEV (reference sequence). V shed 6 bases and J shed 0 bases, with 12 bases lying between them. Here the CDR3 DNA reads TGTGCCAGCAGCCTAGCGCGAAGCTCCTACGAGCAGTACTTC. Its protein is CASSLARSSYEQYF.

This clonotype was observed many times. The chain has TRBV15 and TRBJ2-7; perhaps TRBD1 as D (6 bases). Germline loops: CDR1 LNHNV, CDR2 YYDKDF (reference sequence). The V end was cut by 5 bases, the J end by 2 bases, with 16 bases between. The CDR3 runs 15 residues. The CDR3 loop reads CATSPPGTQAYEQYF. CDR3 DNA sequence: TGTGCCACCAGCCCGCCCGGGACACAGGCCTACGAGCAGTACTTC.

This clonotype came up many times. The CDR3 sequence: CSVPGDRTYEQYF. As DNA, the CDR3 is TGCAGCGTTCCGGGGGACCGAACCTACGAGCAGTACTTC. The chain recombines TRBV29-1 with TRBJ2-7; D is possibly TRBD2 (6 bases). Germline CDR1 is SQVTM and CDR2 is ANQGSEA. The ends were cut back, 5 bases at V and 2 bases at J, with 13 bases in the middle. The CDR3 covers 13 residues.

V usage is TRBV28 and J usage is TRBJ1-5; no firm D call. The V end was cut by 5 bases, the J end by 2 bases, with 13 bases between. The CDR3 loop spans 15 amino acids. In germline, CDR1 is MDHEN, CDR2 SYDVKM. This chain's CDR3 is CASSIRRGGNQPQHF. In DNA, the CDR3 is TGTGCCAGCAGTATCCGACGGGGAGGCAATCAGCCCCAGCATTTT.

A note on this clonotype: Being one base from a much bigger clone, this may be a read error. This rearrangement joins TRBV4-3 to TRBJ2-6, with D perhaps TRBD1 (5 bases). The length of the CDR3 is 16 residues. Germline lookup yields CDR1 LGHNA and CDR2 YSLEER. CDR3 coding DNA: TGCGCCAGCAGCCAAGATCCCGACTCTGGGGCCAACGTCCTGGCTTTC. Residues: CASSQDPDSGANVLAF.

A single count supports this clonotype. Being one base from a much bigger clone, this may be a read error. For the CDR3, the DNA is TGTGCCAGCAGTACCCGGGAATTACAAGAGACCCAGTACTTC. Residues: CASSTRELQETQYF. This chain uses TRBV27 with TRBJ2-5; possibly TRBD2 for D (5 bases). CDR3 length: 14 residues. The V gene lost 5 bases and the J gene lost 2 bases, with 12 bases spanning the gap. From germline, CDR1 is MNHEY and CDR2 SMNVEV (reference sequence).

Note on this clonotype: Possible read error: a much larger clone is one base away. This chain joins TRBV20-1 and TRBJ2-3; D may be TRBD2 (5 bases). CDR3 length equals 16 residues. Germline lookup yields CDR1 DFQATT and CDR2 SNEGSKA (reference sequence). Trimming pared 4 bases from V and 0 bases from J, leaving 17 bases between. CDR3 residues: CSATEGVRVSTDTQYF. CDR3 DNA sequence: TGCAGTGCTACAGAGGGAGTGCGGGTTAGCACAGATACGCAGTATTTT.

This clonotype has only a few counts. CDR3 amino acids: CSASIGTGISNQPQHF. The CDR3 nucleotides are TGCAGTGCTAGTATCGGGACAGGGATTAGCAATCAGCCCCAGCATTTT. This chain connects TRBV20-1 to TRBJ1-5, with 9 bases lining up with TRBD1. The CDR3 has 16 residues. Unmatched junction bases numbered 6, after V lost 3 bases and J lost 0 bases. CDR1 and CDR2 from the germline V gene are DFQATT and SNEGSKA (reference sequence).

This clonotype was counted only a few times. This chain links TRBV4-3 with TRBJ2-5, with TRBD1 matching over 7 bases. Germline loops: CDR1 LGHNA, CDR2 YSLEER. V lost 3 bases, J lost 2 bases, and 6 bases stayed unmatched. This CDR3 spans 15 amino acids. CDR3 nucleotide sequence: TGCGCCAGCAGCCAGAGGGACAGATCACAAGAGACCCAGTACTTC. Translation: CASSQRDRSQETQYF.

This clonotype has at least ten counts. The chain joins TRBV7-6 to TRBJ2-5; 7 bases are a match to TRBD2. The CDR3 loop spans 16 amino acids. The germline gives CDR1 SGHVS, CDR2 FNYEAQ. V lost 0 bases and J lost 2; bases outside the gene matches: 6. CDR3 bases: TGTGCCAGCAGCTTAGCTCCCGGGGGGACTCAAGAGACCCAGTACTTC. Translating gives CASSLAPGGTQETQYF. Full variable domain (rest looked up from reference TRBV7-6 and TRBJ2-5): GAGVSQSPRYKVTKRGQDVALRCDPISGHVSLYWYRQALGQGPEFLTYFNYEAQQDKSGLPNDRFSAERPEGSISTLTIQRTEQRDSAMYRCASSLAPGGTQETQYFGPGTRLLVL.

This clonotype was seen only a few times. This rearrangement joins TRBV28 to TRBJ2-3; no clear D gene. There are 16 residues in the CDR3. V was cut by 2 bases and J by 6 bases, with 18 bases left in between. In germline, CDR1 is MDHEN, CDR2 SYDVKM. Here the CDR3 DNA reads TGTGCCAGCAGTTTAATCTTAATTTTGGATTCGGATACGCAGTATTTT. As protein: CASSLILILDSDTQYF.

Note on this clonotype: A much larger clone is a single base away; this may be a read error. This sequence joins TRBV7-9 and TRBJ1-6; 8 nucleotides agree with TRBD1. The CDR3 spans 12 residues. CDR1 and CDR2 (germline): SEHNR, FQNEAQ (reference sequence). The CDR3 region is CASQGANSLLHF. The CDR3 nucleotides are TGTGCCAGCCAGGGGGCGAATTCACTCCTCCACTTT.

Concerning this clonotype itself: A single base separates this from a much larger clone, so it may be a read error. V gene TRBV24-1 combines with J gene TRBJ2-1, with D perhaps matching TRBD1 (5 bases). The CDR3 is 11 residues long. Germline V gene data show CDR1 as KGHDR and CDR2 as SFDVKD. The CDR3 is CATSDLVGQLF. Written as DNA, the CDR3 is TGTGCCACCAGTGATTTAGTGGGGCAGCTCTTC.

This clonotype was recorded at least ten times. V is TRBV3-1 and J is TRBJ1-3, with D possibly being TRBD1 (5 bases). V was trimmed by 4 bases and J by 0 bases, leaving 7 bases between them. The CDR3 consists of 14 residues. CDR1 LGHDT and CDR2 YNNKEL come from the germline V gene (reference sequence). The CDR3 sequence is CASSRDFSGNTIYF. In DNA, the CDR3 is TGTGCCAGCAGCCGGGACTTCTCTGGAAACACCATATATTTT.

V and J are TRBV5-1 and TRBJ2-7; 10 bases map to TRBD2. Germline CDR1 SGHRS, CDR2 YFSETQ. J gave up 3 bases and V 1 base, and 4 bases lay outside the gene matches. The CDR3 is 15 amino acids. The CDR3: CASSLSSSGSYEQYF. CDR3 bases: TGCGCCAGCAGCTTGTCTTCTAGCGGGAGCTACGAGCAGTACTTC.

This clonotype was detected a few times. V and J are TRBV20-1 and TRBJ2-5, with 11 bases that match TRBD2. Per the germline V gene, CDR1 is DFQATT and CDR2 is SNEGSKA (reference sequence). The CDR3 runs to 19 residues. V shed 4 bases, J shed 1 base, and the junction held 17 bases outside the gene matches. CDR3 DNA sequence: TGCAGTGCTACCCAGATTGGGGGGGGACTAGCGGATATCCAAGAGACCCAGTACTTC. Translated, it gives CSATQIGGGLADIQETQYF.

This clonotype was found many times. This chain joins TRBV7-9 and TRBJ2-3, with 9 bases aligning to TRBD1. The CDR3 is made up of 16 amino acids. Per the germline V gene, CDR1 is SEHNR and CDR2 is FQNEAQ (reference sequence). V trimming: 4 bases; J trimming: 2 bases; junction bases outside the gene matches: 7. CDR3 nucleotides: TGTGCCAGCAGCTCGACCGGGACAGGGTACACAGATACGCAGTATTTT. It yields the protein CASSSTGTGYTDTQYF.

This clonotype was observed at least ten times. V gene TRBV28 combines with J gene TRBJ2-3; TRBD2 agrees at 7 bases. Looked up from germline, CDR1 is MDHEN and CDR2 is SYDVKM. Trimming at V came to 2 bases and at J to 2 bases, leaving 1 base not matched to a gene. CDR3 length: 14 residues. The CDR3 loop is CASSLLAATDTQYF. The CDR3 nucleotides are TGTGCCAGCAGTTTACTAGCGGCCACAGATACGCAGTATTTT. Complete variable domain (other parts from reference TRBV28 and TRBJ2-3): DVKVTQSSRYLVKRTGEKVFLECVQDMDHENMFWYRQDPGLGLRLIYFSYDVKMKEKGDIPEGYSVSREKKERFSLILESASTNQTSMYLCASSLLAATDTQYFGPGTRLTVL.

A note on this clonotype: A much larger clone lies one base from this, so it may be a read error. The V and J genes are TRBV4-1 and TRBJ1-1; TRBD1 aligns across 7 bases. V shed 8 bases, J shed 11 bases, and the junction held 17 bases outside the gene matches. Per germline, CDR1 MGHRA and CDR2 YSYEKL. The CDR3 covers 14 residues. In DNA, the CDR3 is TGCGCCAGCGGCCCCGGGACAGCCCCTGGGATGGCTTTCTTT. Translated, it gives CASGPGTAPGMAFF.

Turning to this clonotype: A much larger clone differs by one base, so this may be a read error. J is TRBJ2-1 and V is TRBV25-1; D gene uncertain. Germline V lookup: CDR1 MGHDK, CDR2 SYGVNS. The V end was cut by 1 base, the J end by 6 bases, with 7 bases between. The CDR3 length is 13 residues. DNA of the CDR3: TGTGCCAGCAGTGAATGTGTGGCCAATGAGCAGTTCTTC. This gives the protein CASSECVANEQFF.

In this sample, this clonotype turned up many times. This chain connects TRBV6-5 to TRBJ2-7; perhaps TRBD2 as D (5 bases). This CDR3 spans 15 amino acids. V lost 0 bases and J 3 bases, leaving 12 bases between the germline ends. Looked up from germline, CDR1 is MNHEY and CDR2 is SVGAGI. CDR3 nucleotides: TGTGCCAGCAGTTACTCGATTGACGGAGGCTACGAGCAGTACTTC. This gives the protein CASSYSIDGGYEQYF.

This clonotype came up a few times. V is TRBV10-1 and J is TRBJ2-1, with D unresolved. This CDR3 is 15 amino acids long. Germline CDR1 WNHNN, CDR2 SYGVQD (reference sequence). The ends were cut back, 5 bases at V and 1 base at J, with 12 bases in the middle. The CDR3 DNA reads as TGCGCCAGCAGTACTTTTGGGGTTTCCTACAATGAGCAGTTCTTC. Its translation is CASSTFGVSYNEQFF.

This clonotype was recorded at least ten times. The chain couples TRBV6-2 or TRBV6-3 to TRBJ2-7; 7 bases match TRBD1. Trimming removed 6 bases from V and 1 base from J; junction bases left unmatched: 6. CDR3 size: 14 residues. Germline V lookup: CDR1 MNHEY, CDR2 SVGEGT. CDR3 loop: CASSPEDRSYEQYF. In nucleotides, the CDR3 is TGTGCCAGCAGCCCCGAGGACAGGTCCTACGAGCAGTACTTC.